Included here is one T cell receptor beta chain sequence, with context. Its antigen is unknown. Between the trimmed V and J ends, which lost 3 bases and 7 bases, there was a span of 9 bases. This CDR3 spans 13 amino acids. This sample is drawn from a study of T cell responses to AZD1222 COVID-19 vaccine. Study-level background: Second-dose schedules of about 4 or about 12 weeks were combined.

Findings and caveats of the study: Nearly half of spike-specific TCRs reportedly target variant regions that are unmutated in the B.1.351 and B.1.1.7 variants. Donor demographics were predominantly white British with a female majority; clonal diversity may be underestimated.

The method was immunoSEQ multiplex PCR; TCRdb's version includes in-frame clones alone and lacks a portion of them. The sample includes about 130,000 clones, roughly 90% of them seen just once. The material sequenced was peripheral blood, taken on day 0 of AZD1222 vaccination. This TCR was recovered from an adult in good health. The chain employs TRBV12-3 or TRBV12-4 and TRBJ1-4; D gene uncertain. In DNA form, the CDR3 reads TGTGCCAGCAGTTTGGGAGGAGGTGAAAAACTGTTTTTT. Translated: CASSLGGGEKLFF.